The 26 T cell receptor beta chains given below trace back to one sample, sequenced in a study of CXCR3-negative and CXCR3-positive naive CD8 T cells. Their antigens remain unidentified. Broader study findings: CXCR3-positive naive cells carried more hydrophobic TRB CDR3s than CXCR3-negative naive cells did.

The libraries of TRB cDNA were constructed through 5' RACE using UMI labels. TCRdb reanalyzed the 5' RACE reads and collapses them to one entry per CDR3 protein, without DNA. The sample data list over 150,000 distinct CDR3 sequences. Sequenced input: naive CXCR3+ CD8+ T cells from blood. As for subset: CD45RO-CCR7+CD27+CD95- naive CD8+ T cells expressing CXCR3 (TNR3+). The receptors originated from a human donor in good health. Some clones in this sample may be carry-over from other donors' samples.

This rearrangement joins TRBV4-3 to TRBJ1-1. In germline, CDR1 is LGHNA, CDR2 YSLEER. The CDR3 runs 14 residues. The CDR3 reads CASSQESMNTEAFF.

The chain has TRBV2 and TRBJ1-1; absent DNA, TCRdb's TRBD1 call cannot be checked. This CDR3 spans 14 amino acids. Germline V gives CDR1 SNHLY, CDR2 FYNNEI. This CDR3 reads CASHTGGSDTEAFF.

The chain has TRBV12-3 or TRBV12-4 and TRBJ2-1; as DNA is missing, the TRBD1 call by TCRdb cannot be tested. The CDR3 has 12 residues. CDR3 region: CASRGTDNEQFF.

The chain links TRBV28 to TRBJ2-3; as DNA is missing, the TRBD2 call by TCRdb cannot be tested. The CDR3 is 18 residues long. CDR1 is MDHEN and CDR2 is SYDVKM in the germline V gene. The CDR3: CASSLVHGFAGTTDTQYF.

The V and J genes are TRBV5-4 and TRBJ2-3; TCRdb indicates TRBD2, and absent DNA this call remains unverified. The CDR3 contains 14 residues. Germline V lookup: CDR1 SGHNT, CDR2 YYREEE (reference sequence). CDR3 amino acids: CASSLSGSTDTQYF.

V is TRBV30 and J is TRBJ2-3; TCRdb designates TRBD2, a call that cannot be tested without DNA. The germline V gene has CDR1 GTSNPN and CDR2 SVGIG (reference sequence). The CDR3 is 15 amino acids. The CDR3 sequence: CAWEQAGGNTDTQYF.

The chain couples TRBV19 to TRBJ1-5; TCRdb's D call of TRBD1 is untestable without DNA. The CDR3 sequence is 15 residues long. Germline assignment: CDR1 LNHDA and CDR2 SQIVND (reference sequence). The CDR3 loop reads CASSPVTGLGQPQHF. The whole variable domain, remainder taken from reference TRBV19 and TRBJ1-5, is DGGITQSPKYLFRKEGQNVTLSCEQNLNHDAMYWYRQDPGQGLRLIYYSQIVNDFQKGDIAEGYSVSREKKESFPLTVTSAQKNPTAFYLCASSPVTGLGQPQHFGDGTRLSIL.

The chain is built from TRBV12-3 or TRBV12-4 and TRBJ1-2. This CDR3 spans 13 amino acids. CDR3 residues: CASSYARSNGYTF.

The rearrangement joins TRBV19 to TRBJ2-1; TCRdb lists TRBD2, though no DNA is available to test this call. This CDR3 is 13 amino acids long. Germline values: CDR1 LNHDA, CDR2 SQIVND (reference sequence). This CDR3 is CASGPSGNNEQFF.

V is TRBV24-1 and J is TRBJ2-1; TCRdb gives TRBD1 as the D gene, but with no DNA this cannot be confirmed. This CDR3 comprises 15 residues. In germline, CDR1 is KGHDR, CDR2 SFDVKD. This CDR3 reads CATSPGRTLYNEQFF.

The chain combines TRBV6-6 with TRBJ2-3. Germline V gives CDR1 MNHNY, CDR2 SVGAGI (reference sequence). The CDR3 loop spans 16 amino acids. CDR3: CASSYPRSKNTDTQYF.

The genes are TRBV5-5 and TRBJ1-2; absent DNA, TCRdb's TRBD1 call cannot be checked. Germline V CDR1 and CDR2: SGHKS, YYEKEE (reference sequence). The CDR3 totals 13 residues. The CDR3 here is CASKGGSIRGYTF.

V gene TRBV4-3 combines with J gene TRBJ2-7; absent DNA, TCRdb's TRBD1 call cannot be checked. The CDR3 is 14 amino acids. The germline V gene encodes CDR1 LGHNA and CDR2 YSLEER. This chain's CDR3 is CASSQETGPGEQYF.

The chain uses TRBV29-1 and TRBJ2-7; TCRdb's D gene call, TRBD1, goes unchecked for lack of DNA. Germline CDR1 and CDR2: SQVTM and ANQGSEA. CDR3 length equals 16 residues. CDR3 residues: CSVEDQGGRGPYEQYF.

V and J are TRBV28 and TRBJ2-3. The CDR3 extends over 12 amino acids. Germline CDR1 reads MDHEN; CDR2 reads SYDVKM. The CDR3 sequence: CASSLKTDTQYF.

The V gene is TRBV27, the J gene TRBJ2-3; without DNA, the TCRdb call of TRBD1 cannot be checked. Germline V gene data show CDR1 as MNHEY and CDR2 as SMNVEV (reference sequence). CDR3 length equals 17 residues. CDR3: CASSFPPGAGPTDTQYF.

J is TRBJ1-1 and V is TRBV28; TCRdb designates TRBD1, a call that cannot be tested without DNA. Germline V CDR1 and CDR2: MDHEN, SYDVKM. There are 17 residues in the CDR3. CDR3 loop: CASSSLYDSDMNTEAFF.

The chain employs TRBV12-3 or TRBV12-4 and TRBJ1-5; as DNA is missing, the TRBD1 call by TCRdb cannot be tested. The CDR3 is made up of 16 amino acids. This chain's CDR3 is CASSLAGLGASQPQHF.

This CDR3 reads CAISDPSPGLTSGANVLTF. The chain carries TRBV10-3 and TRBJ2-6; TCRdb picks TRBD2, but there is no DNA to check that call. The germline CDR1 and CDR2 sequences are ENHRY and SYGVKD. The CDR3 runs to 19 residues.

The chain joins TRBV12-5 to TRBJ1-2. This CDR3 is 14 amino acids long. Germline V lookup: CDR1 LGHNT, CDR2 FRNRAP. The CDR3: CASGLEAGLGGYTF.

The rearrangement links TRBV2 to TRBJ2-2; TCRdb picks TRBD1, but there is no DNA to check that call. CDR1 and CDR2 from the germline V gene are SNHLY and FYNNEI. The CDR3 is 15 residues long. CDR3 residues: CASRSRDRATGELFF.

The chain is built from TRBV4-3 and TRBJ2-4; TCRdb outputs TRBD2, but without DNA this stays unchecked. Germline CDR1 is LGHNA and CDR2 is YSLEER. The CDR3 is made up of 14 amino acids. This CDR3 is CASSQEGGINIQYF.

The V call is TRBV5-4, the J call TRBJ2-5; the D gene TCRdb calls, TRBD2, cannot be checked with no DNA. Germline assignment: CDR1 SGHNT and CDR2 YYREEE (reference sequence). This CDR3 spans 16 amino acids. The chain's CDR3 is CASSHGTGPTPETQYF. Using reference TRBV5-4 and TRBJ2-5 for the parts outside the CDR3, the full variable domain is ETGVTQSPTHLIKTRGQQVTLRCSSQSGHNTVSWYQQALGQGPQFIFQYYREEENGRGNFPPRFSGLQFPNYSSELNVNALELDDSALYLCASSHGTGPTPETQYFGPGTRLLVL.

The chain recombines TRBV13 with TRBJ2-5; there is no DNA to check the TCRdb D call of TRBD1. The CDR3 sequence is 13 residues long. Germline loops: CDR1 PRHDT, CDR2 FYEKMQ (reference sequence). The CDR3 loop is CASSPRGGETQYF.

The chain links TRBV4-3 to TRBJ2-2; TCRdb selects TRBD1, and the lack of DNA leaves this call unchecked. Germline values: CDR1 LGHNA, CDR2 YSLEER. This CDR3 spans 15 amino acids. CDR3: CASSQSRGRVGELFF.

V usage is TRBV28 and J usage is TRBJ1-2; TCRdb's assignment of TRBD1 cannot be checked, as there is no DNA. CDR3 size: 14 residues. Per germline, CDR1 MDHEN and CDR2 SYDVKM. The CDR3 sequence is CASSRPGTGNGYTF.